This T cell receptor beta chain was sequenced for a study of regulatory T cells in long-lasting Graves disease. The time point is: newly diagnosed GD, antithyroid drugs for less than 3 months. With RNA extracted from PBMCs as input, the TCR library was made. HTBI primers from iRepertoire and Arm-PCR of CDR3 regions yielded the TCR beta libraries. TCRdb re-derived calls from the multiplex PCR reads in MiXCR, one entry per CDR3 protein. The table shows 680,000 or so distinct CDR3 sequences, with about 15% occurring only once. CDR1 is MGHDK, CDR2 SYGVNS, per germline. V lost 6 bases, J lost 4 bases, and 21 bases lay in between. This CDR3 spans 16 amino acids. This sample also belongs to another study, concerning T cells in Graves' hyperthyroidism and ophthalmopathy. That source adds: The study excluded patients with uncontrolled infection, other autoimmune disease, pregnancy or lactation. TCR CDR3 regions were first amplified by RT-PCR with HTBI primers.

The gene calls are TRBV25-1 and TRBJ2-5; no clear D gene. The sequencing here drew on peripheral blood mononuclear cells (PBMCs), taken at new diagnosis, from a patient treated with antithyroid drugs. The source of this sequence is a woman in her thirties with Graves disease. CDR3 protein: CASRPPPGRSVETQYF. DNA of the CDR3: TGTGCCAGCAGACCCCCGCCGGGCCGAAGTGTAGAGACCCAGTACTTC.